The TCR beta chain described here comes from a study of a mutant IDH1 vaccine in newly diagnosed glioma. Noted time point: week 11, during vaccination. Topical imiquimod accompanied each vaccine dose, which consisted of 300 ug of mutant IDH1 20-mer peptide. Remarks on this clone: Its target is not known.

Germline V CDR1 and CDR2: MNHEY, SMNVEV (reference sequence). CDR3 length equals 15 residues. V lost 0 bases and J lost 4, with 12 bases in between. The data were produced by immunoSEQ multiplex PCR, yet TCRdb's version contains in-frame clones alone and is incomplete. Seen here are 60,000 to 75,000 clones, 70% to 85% observed once, and the top ten hold 3% to 4%. This receptor was obtained from a man younger than 40 with glioma. Sequenced here: PBMCs, sampled from a glioma patient whose treatment included an IDH1 peptide vaccine. The chain is built from TRBV27 and TRBJ1-1, with D perhaps matching TRBD1 (5 bases). The CDR3 loop is CASSLSVEGVTEAFF. The CDR3, as DNA: TGTGCCAGCAGTTTATCAGTGGAAGGGGTCACTGAAGCTTTCTTT.